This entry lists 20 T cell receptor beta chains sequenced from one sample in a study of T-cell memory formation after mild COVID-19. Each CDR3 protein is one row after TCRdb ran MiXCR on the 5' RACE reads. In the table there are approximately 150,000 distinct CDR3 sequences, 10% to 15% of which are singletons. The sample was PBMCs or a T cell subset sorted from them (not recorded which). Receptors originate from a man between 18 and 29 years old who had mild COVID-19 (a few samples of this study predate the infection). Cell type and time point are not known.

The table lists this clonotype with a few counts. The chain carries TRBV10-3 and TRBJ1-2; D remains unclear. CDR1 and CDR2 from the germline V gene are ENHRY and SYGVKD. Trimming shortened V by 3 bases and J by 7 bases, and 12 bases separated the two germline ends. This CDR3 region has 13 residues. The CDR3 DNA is TGTGCCATCAGTGACGGACCCCTCGCTGGCTACACCTTC. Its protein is CAISDGPLAGYTF.

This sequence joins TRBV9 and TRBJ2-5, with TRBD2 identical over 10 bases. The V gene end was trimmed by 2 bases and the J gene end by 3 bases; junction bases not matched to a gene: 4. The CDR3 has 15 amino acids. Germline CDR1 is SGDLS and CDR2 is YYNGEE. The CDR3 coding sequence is TGTGCCAGCAGCGTCTCCGGGACTAGCGAAGAGACCCAGTACTTC. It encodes CASSVSGTSEETQYF.

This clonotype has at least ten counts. For the CDR3, the DNA is TGTGCCAGCAGGAACCCGGACAGGGTGGACAATGAGCAGTTCTTC. This gives the protein CASRNPDRVDNEQFF. The rearrangement uses TRBV7-3 and TRBJ2-1; 8 bases agree with TRBD1. V gave up 6 bases and J gave up 5 bases; unmatched junction bases: 9. Germline V gives CDR1 SGHTA, CDR2 FQGTGA. This CDR3 region has 15 residues.

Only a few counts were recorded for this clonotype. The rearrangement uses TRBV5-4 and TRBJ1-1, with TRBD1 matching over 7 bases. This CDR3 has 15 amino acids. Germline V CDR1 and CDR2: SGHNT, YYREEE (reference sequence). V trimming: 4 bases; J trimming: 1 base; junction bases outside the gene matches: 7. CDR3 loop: CASSPGQWGNTEAFF. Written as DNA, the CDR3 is TGTGCCAGCAGCCCGGGACAGTGGGGGAACACTGAAGCTTTCTTT.

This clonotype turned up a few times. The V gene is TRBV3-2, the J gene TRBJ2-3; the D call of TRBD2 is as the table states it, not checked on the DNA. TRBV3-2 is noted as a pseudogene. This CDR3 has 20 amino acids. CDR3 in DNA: TGTGCCAGCAGCCCTACCACCCCGTCCGGGACTAGCGGGGGGCTATATACGCAGTATTTT. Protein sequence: CASSPTTPSGTSGGLYTQYF.

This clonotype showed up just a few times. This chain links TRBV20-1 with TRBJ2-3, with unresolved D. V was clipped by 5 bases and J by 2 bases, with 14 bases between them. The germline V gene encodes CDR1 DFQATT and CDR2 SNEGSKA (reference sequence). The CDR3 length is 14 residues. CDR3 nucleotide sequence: TGCAGTGCTCCCCTCGGACCCCACACAGATACGCAGTATTTT. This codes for CSAPLGPHTDTQYF.

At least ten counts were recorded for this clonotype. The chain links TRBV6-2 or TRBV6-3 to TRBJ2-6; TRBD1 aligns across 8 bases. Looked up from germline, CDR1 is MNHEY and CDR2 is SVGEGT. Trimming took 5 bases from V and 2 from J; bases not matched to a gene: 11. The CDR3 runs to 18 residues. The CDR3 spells CASSRSRDRWTGANVLTF. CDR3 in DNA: TGTGCCAGCAGTCGTAGCCGGGACAGGTGGACTGGGGCCAACGTCCTGACTTTC.

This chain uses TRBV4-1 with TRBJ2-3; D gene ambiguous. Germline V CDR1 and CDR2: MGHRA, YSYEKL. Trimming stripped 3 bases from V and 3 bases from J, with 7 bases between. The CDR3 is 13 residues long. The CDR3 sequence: CASSQPATDTQYF. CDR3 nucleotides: TGCGCCAGCAGCCAGCCCGCTACAGATACGCAGTATTTT.

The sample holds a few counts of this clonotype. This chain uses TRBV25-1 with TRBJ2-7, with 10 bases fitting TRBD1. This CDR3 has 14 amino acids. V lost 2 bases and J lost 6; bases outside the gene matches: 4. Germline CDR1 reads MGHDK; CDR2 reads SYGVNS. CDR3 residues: CASSENDRGREQYF. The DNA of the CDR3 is TGTGCCAGCAGTGAAAACGACAGGGGGCGCGAGCAGTACTTC.

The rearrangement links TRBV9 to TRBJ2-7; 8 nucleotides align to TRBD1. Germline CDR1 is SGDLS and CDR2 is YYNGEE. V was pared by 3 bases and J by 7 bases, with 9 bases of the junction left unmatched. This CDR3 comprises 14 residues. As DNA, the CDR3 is TGTGCCAGCAGCGCAGGACAGGGCCCCTGGGAGCAGTACTTC. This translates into CASSAGQGPWEQYF.

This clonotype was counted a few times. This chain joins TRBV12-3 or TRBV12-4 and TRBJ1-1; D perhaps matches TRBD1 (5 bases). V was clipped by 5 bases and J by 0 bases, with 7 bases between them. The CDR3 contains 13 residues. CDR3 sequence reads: CASSRQLNTEAFF. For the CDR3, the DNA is TGTGCCAGCAGTCGACAGTTGAACACTGAAGCTTTCTTT.

The CDR3 sequence is CAIGQGTTGELFF. The DNA of the CDR3 is TGTGCCATTGGGCAGGGCACCACCGGGGAGCTGTTTTTT. The J gene is TRBJ2-2, the V gene TRBV10-3; weak D call: TRBD1 (5 bases). Trimming removed 9 bases at V and 4 bases at J, with 12 bases between. CDR1 and CDR2 from the germline V gene are ENHRY and SYGVKD. The CDR3 is made up of 13 amino acids.

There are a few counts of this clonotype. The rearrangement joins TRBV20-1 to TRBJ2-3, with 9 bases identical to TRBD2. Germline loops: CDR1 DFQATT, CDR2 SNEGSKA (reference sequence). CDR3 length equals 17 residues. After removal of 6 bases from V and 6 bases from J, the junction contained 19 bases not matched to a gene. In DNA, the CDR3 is TGCAGTGCCAGACCCCAGGGGAGTAGCGGGGGACCTGATACGCAGTATTTT. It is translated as CSARPQGSSGGPDTQYF.

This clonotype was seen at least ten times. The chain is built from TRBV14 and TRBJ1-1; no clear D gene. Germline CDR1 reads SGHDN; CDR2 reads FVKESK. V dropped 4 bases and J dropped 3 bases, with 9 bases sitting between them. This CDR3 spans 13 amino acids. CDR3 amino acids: CASSLGPYTEAFF. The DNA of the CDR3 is TGTGCCAGCAGCCTAGGACCTTACACTGAAGCTTTCTTT.

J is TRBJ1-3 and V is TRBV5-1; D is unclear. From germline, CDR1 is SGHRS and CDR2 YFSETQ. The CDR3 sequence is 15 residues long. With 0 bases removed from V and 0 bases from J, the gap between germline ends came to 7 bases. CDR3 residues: CASSLGSGSGNTIYF. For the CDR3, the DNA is TGCGCCAGCAGCTTGGGTTCGGGCTCTGGAAACACCATATATTTT.

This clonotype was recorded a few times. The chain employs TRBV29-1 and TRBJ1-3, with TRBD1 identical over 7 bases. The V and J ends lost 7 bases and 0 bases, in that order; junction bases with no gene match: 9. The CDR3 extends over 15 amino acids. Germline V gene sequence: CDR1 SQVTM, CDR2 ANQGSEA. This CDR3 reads CSAFPGGDSGNTIYF. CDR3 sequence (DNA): TGCAGCGCCTTCCCAGGGGGGGACTCTGGAAACACCATATATTTT.

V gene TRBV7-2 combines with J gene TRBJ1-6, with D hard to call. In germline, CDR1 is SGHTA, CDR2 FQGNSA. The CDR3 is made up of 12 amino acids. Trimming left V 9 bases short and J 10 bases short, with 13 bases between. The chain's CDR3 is CARSRDTSPLHF. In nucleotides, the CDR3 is TGTGCCAGAAGCCGTGACACGTCACCCCTCCACTTT.

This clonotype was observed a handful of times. The CDR3: CASSQGLEAGEQYV. The CDR3 bases are TGTGCCAGCAGTCAGGGACTCGAAGCCGGCGAGCAGTACGTC. The J gene is TRBJ2-7, the V gene TRBV6-2 or TRBV6-3, with a possible D match to TRBD2 (6 bases). The germline V gene encodes CDR1 MNHEY and CDR2 SVGEGT. This CDR3 spans 14 amino acids. V lost 5 bases and J 6 bases, leaving 17 bases between the germline ends.

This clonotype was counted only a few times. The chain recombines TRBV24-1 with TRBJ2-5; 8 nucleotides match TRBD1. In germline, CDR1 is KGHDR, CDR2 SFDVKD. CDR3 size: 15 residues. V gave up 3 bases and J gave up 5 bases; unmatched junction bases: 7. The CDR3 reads CATSDPRGPGETQYF. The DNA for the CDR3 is TGTGCCACCAGTGATCCCAGGGGGCCTGGGGAGACCCAGTACTTC.

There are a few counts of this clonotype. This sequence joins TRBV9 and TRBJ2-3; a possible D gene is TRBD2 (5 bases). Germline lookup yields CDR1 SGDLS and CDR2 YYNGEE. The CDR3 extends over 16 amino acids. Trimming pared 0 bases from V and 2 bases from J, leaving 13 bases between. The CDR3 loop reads CASSVAGGSPTDTQYF. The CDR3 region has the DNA TGTGCCAGCAGCGTAGCTGGAGGAAGCCCCACAGATACGCAGTATTTT.